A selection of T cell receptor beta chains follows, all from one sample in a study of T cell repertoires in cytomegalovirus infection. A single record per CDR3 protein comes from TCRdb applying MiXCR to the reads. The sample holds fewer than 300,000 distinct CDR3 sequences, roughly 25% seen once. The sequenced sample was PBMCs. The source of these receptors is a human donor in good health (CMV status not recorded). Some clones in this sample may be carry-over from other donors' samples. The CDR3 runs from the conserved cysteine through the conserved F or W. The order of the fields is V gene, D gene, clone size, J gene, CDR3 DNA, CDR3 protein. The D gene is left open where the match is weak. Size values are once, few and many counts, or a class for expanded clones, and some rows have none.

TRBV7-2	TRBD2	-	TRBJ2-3	TGTGCCAGCAGCTTAGTGGGTCGGCTAGCGGGCACAGATACGCAGTATTTT	CASSLVGRLAGTDTQYF
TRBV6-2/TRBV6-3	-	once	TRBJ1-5	TGTGCCAGCAGTTTCCGAACTAATAGCAATCAGCCCCAGCATTTT	CASSFRTNSNQPQHF
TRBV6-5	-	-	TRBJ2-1	TGTGCCAGCGGATTCAATGAGCAGTTCTTC	CASGFNEQFF
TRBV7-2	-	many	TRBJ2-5	TGTGCCAGCAGCCCAAGTTTGCAAGAGACCCAGTACTTC	CASSPSLQETQYF
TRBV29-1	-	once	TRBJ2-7	TGCAGCGTTGAAGCGGACCGGGACGAGCAGTACTTC	CSVEADRDEQYF
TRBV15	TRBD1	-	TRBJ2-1	TGTGCCACCAGCAGGCGGGACAGGGGGCATGAGCAGTTCTTC	CATSRRDRGHEQFF
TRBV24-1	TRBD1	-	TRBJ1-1	TGTGCCACCAGTAAAGGGGGCAGGACTGAAGCTTTCTTT	CATSKGGRTEAFF
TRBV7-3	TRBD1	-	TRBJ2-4	TGTGCCAGCAGCTCAGGGACAGGGAGAAACATTCAGTACTTC	CASSSGTGRNIQYF
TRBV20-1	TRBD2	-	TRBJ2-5	TGCAGTGCTAGAGATCCAGGGCGGGGGGGCGCAGAGACCCAGTACTTC	CSARDPGRGGAETQYF
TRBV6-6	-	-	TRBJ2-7	TGTGCCAGCAGCCCTCCCCCTCCCTACGAGCAGTACTTC	CASSPPPPYEQYF
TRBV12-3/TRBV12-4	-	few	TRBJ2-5	TGTGCCAGCAGTGTGGGGCGGTTTCAAGAGACCCAGTACTTC	CASSVGRFQETQYF
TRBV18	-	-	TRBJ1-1	TGTGCCAGCTCTTCCGCGGGGGCCATTGAAGCTTTCTTT	CASSSAGAIEAFF
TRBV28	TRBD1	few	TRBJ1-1	TGTGCCAGCAGTCTGGGACAGGTTGGGAAAGCTTTCTTT	CASSLGQVGKAFF
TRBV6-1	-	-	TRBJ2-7	TGTGCCAGCAGTGAAGCAAAAATACGGACAGGGACGGCGGGAGGGAGTACCTACGAGCAGTACTTC	CASSEAKIRTGTAGGSTYEQYF
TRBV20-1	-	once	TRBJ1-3	TGCAGTGCTAGGCTGGCGGCCACTGGAAACACCATATATTTT	CSARLAATGNTIYF
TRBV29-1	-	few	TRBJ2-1	TGCAGCGTGGCTGGGACAGAGCAGTTCTTC	CSVAGTEQFF
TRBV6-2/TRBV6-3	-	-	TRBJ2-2	TGTGCCAGCAGCCGGGGACCCAACACCGGGGAGCTGTTTTTT	CASSRGPNTGELFF
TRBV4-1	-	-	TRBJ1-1	TGCGCCAGCAGCCAAGATCCCAGGGCTCCTGAAGCTTTCTTT	CASSQDPRAPEAFF
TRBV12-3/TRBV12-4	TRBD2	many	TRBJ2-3	TGTGCCAGCAGTCCCGGGACTAGCGGGCCTAGCACAGATACGCAGTATTTT	CASSPGTSGPSTDTQYF
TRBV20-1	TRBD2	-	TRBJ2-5	TGCAGTGCTAGACCGCCGGGGGGTACGCGAGAGACCCAGTACTTC	CSARPPGGTRETQYF
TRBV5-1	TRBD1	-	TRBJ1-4	TGCGCCAGCAGCCAAGGGACAGCAAAAAATGAAAAACTGTTTTTT	CASSQGTAKNEKLFF
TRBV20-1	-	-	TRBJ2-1	TGCAGTGCTACCCGGGATGAGCAGTTCTTC	CSATRDEQFF
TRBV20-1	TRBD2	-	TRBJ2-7	TGCAGTGCTGCGGGGGGGGATCAAGGCGAGCAGTACTTC	CSAAGGDQGEQYF
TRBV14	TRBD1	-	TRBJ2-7	TGTGCCAGCAGCCAAGCCTTAGGACAGGGTTACGAGCAGTACTTC	CASSQALGQGYEQYF
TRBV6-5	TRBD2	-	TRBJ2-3	TGTGCCAGCAGTTACTCCGGGAGGGCCCCAGATACGCAGTATTTT	CASSYSGRAPDTQYF
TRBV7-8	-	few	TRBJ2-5	TGTGCCAGCAGCTTAGGGCAGGGGATGGGAGAGACCCAGTACTTC	CASSLGQGMGETQYF
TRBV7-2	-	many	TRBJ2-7	TGTGCCAGCAGCCCTCCCGGCGGGTACGGGACGTACGAGCAGTACTTC	CASSPPGGYGTYEQYF
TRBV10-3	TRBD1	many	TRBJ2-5	TGTGCCATCAGCGAATTTACGGGACAGAGCTCAGAGACCCAGTACTTC	CAISEFTGQSSETQYF
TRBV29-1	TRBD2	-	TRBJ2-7	TGCAGCGTTGGAGGGCGGGAGGGCCGGGGCGAGCAGTACTTC	CSVGGREGRGEQYF
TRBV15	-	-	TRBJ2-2	TGTGCCACCAGCAGAGATACCGGGGAGCTGTTTTTT	CATSRDTGELFF
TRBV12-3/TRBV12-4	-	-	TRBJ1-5	TGTGCCAGCAGTTTTACATTGTCAGGGAGCAATCAGCCCCAGCATTTT	CASSFTLSGSNQPQHF
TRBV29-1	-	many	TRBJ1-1	TGCAGCGTTGTCCGGGGGCTGGACACTGAAGCTTTCTTT	CSVVRGLDTEAFF
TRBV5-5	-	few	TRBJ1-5	TGTGCCAGCAGCTTCAGGTGGGGCAATCAGCCCCAGCATTTT	CASSFRWGNQPQHF
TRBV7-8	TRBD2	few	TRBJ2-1	TGTGCCAGCAGCTTAAAAATCATAGTGGGAGGGACCTACAATGAGCAGTTCTTC	CASSLKIIVGGTYNEQFF